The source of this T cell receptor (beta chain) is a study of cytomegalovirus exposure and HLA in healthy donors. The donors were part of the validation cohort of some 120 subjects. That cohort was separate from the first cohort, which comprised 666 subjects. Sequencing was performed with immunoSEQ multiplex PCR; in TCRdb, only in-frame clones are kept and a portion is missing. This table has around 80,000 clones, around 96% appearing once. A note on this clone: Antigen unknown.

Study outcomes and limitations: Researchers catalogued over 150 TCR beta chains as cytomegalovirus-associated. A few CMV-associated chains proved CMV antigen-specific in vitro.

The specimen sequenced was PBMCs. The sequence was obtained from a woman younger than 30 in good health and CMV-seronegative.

For the CDR3, the DNA is TGTGCCAGCAGCTTAGTATTGACTGTCTACAATGAGCAGTTCTTC. It specifies CASSLVLTVYNEQFF. The chain couples TRBV11-3 to TRBJ2-1; unclear D gene. The CDR3 covers 15 residues. Germline V CDR1 and CDR2: SGHNT, YENEEA. Between the trimmed V and J ends, which lost 1 base and 3 bases, there was a span of 10 bases.